This TCR beta chain originates from a study of cytomegalovirus exposure and HLA in healthy donors (dated by TCRdb to 2016 to 2017). Broadly, across the study: In an earlier analysis of approximately 500 of the donors, about 270 Gb of sequence data and some 100 million unique TCR beta sequences from about 190 million T cells were reported. In the later analysis, no new phenotypic data were used to find candidate immune exposures; instead, reliance was placed on TCR beta sequences and their occurrence across donors. In addition to the first cohort of around 670 subjects, a separate validation cohort of around 110 different subjects was used. Because of strong linkage in the cohort, five DR-DQ haplotypes were treated as single units for association and clustering. The number of donors typed differed by locus, with roughly 629-640 for A, B, C, DRB1 and DQB1, more than 500 for DQA1, 600 to 610 for DPA1, and some 470 for DPB1. Both class I and class II loci were covered by HLA typing, at four-digit resolution. Every discovery cohort repertoire had been produced on one sequencing platform. An early release covering roughly 600 HLA-typed donors comprised approximately 290 gigabases of sequencing data and around 80 million unique TCR sequences. The study aimed to test whether signatures of past pathogen exposure could be identified by cataloging public T cell receptors. A later genetic analysis used genome-wide SNP genotypes for about 60% of the 666 donors, treating that subset as a discovery cohort. The study used immunosequencing to profile the T cell repertoires of 666 subjects and linked those repertoires to cytomegalovirus serostatus. Of the 398 genotyped donors, 75% to 85% were placed in the genetic ancestry cluster associated with self-reported Caucasian donors. To predict cytomegalovirus infection status, the study brought together high-throughput TCR immunosequencing, statistical association of individual TCRs with disease status, and machine learning. On average, around 240,000 unique TCR beta nucleotide sequences were sequenced per donor among several hundred genotyped donors of the cohort, with roughly 20% of those sequences being non-productive. Donor age, sex, ethnicity and CMV serostatus were compiled alongside the repertoire data. To study patterns of TCR occurrence, a later analysis re-analyzed previously published TCR beta repertoires from 700 or so donors and added high-resolution HLA genotyping. An earlier analysis of fewer than 750 of the donors used high-throughput TCR beta sequencing to judge whether each TCR beta V gene segment behaved as functional or pseudogenic.

Here is what the overall study found, with its caveats: An earlier analysis of approximately 540 of the donors showed that most TCR beta V segments appeared in productive rearrangements either about 87% or about 30% of the time, which broadly matched IMGT annotations. Because the 87-base-pair reads could not distinguish some IMGT-functional V segments, including TRBV6-2 and TRBV6-3, those segments were excluded. Cytomegalovirus status was reported to be diagnosed by the classifier with high specificity and sensitivity in both the original and validation cohorts. Specific HLA alleles were associated with more than 15,000 TCR beta sequences at a false discovery rate of 0.05 in a later analysis. Most TCR sequences were seen in very few donors, while some public TCRs were found in many individuals. Only TCR beta chains were sequenced in this cohort, and the absence of alpha or paired-chain data limited detectable features. Correlated functional status among segregating V segments might reflect linkage disequilibrium, but an unknown experimental factor could not be ruled out. For the cohort, immune exposure information was limited to CMV serostatus. According to a later analysis, parvovirus B19, influenza, CMV and Epstein-Barr virus appeared linked to several top co-occurrence clusters. A further reported finding was that TCR beta sequences accurately predicted the HLA-A and HLA-B alleles for most subjects in the first cohort. According to a later genetic analysis, donors in an Asian-associated ancestry cluster had fewer N-insertions in productive TCRs than the roughly 700-donor mean. In a later analysis, TCR association rates were found to vary across HLA loci, with the most associated TCRs seen for DRB1 alleles and the fewest for HLA-C alleles. Because counts were too low, around 18 rarely observed V segments, including chromosome 9 orphons, were left out of the earlier analysis of about 500 of the donors. The presence/absence analyses assumed that sequencing depth was roughly uniform across donors, and that assumption may not be true. In vitro tests confirmed that a few of the cytomegalovirus-associated TCR beta chains recognize cytomegalovirus antigens. An association between a missense DCLRE1C variant and V-gene and J-gene trimming of TCR beta chains was found in a later genetic analysis and replicated in an independent cohort. HLA typing was unavailable for some donors at each locus, so association tests used only the typed subset. When HLA alleles, especially DR and DQ, strongly co-occurred, TCR associations were difficult to assign to individual alleles. In the study, some 160 TCR beta chains were listed as associated with cytomegalovirus. A later analysis found that most CMV-associated TCR beta chains appeared HLA-restricted, with HLA associations seemingly driven largely by CMV exposure. The authors suggested that the approach could potentially be extended to other disease states and immunological phenotypes. A cluster of highly shared sequence variants was judged likely to represent a technical artifact of the sequencing pipeline. Compared with equally common non-associated chains, HLA-associated TCR beta chains in a later analysis were more clonally expanded and had lower generation probabilities.

The cohort was made up of approximately 670 healthy bone marrow donors. At the time of sampling, every cohort member was nominally healthy, though immune exposures that went unrecorded were likely present. The donor tested CMV seronegative, placing the donor among the roughly 400 seronegative members of the cohort. A peripheral blood sample was provided by each donor, and peripheral blood mononuclear cells were used for TCR beta sequencing. Genomic DNA was extracted from the blood cell samples with the Qiagen DNeasy Blood Extraction Kit. The CDR3 covers 15 residues, taking in both the cysteine and the phenylalanine. Kept here is only the CDR3 DNA, which spans 45 bases and is read in frame from base 1. Reading the germline V gene (reference sequence) gives CDR1 LNHDA and CDR2 SQIVND. The trim is 5 bases for V and 0 bases for J, with a gap of 8 bases between the germline ends. This clone was picked up a small number of times. This receptor's antigen is unknown. Base qualities are not recorded, but no much larger clone differs from it by a single base.

Libraries were prepared through the immunoSEQ multiplex PCR assay. A mixture of 60 forward primers for TCR Vbeta segments and 13 reverse primers for TCR Jbeta segments was used in the multiplex PCR. A multiplex PCR assay on genomic DNA amplified the CDR3 region of rearranged TCR beta genes. Amplified TCR beta libraries were sequenced as 87-base-pair reads on the Illumina HiSeq System. Per the original workflow: A later analysis tallied tens of millions of unique TCR beta chains across the 650 to 750 repertoires, and around 10 million of those chains were shared by two or more donors. A nearest-neighbor algorithm error-corrected the raw reads and collapsed the reads into unique sequences, merging closely related sequences to remove PCR and sequencing errors. Alignment of CDR3 sequences to IMGT reference sequences was used to assign V, D and J gene segments. For a sequence to be retained, at least a six-nucleotide match to both a V gene segment and a J gene segment was required. A rearrangement was called productive if the CDR3 had no stop codons and remained in frame with V and J, and every other rearrangement was called non-productive. Following IMGT convention, CDR3 was defined as the stretch from the second conserved V-encoded cysteine to the conserved J-encoded phenylalanine. In an earlier analysis of around 540 of the donors, sequences lacking an unambiguous match to a single V gene segment were excluded. In an earlier analysis of about 590 of the donors, a V segment was called functional when productive rearrangements were above 56.7%, and segregating when the standard deviation between donors exceeded 5%. A statistical classification framework was developed to diagnose cytomegalovirus status using the catalog of TCR beta chain sequences. A later analysis assigned V and J genes by comparing TCR nucleotide sequences with IMGT/GENE-DB human TR gene sequences. Using the TCRdist pipeline, a later analysis assigned CDR3 sequences along with most-parsimonious VDJ recombination scenarios. In a later analysis, every TCR beta chain was defined by the combination of its CDR3 amino acid sequence and its V-gene family, and reads without a unique V-gene family were dropped. In a later analysis, several hundred highly shared, low-generation-probability nucleotide sequences were removed to address suspected cross-contamination and a sequencing artifact. A later analysis calculated a clonal expansion index for each public chain from normalized within-repertoire ranks of inferred template counts. Generation probabilities in a later analysis came from a VDJ recombination model fitted to out-of-frame rearrangements, and those results were checked against IGoR. A later analysis scored TCR-TCR, TCR-HLA and TCR-CMV co-occurrence with hypergeometric tests, applying a repertoire-size bias correction to TCR pairs. False discovery rates were estimated in a later analysis by permuting HLA or CMV assignments 20 times. In a later analysis, co-occurring TCRs were grouped using DBSCAN, with TCRdist sequence similarity added in when clustering inside HLA-allele-positive subsets. Repertoires with fewer than 30,000 or more than 120,000 public chains were left out of co-occurrence clustering, as were roughly five repertoires with anomalous nucleotide sharing. Not all clones reach the TCRdb copy of this immuneACCESS table, which keeps in-frame sequences only. Checked studies attribute under half of the gap to unresolved V genes and leave the rest unexplained. D and trimming were read from the DNA, whereas the V and J calls and clone size are those reported in that table. Here the sample has some 160,000 clones; over 60% occur a single time. The top ten clonotypes cover 1.5% to 2% of the sample.

Rearrangement joined TRBV19 to TRBJ2-6; too little of a D gene remains to name it. Sequencing was done on a sample of PBMCs. The clonotype was recovered from a woman aged 35 to 49 in good health and CMV-seronegative. In nucleotides, the sequence is TGTGCCAGTAGTGAGTACTTCTCTGGGGCCAACGTCCTGACTTTC. It codes for CASSEYFSGANVLTF.